One TCR beta chain is described in this entry. This entry comes from a study of blood T cell repertoires in COVID-19. Looking at the study overall: PBMCs, B-cell-depleted T cells, or T cells were the source of the cDNA or gDNA that made up the material.

Germline lookup yields CDR1 SQVTM and CDR2 ANQGSEA. CDR3 size: 17 residues. The V and J ends lost 3 bases and 8 bases, in that order; junction bases with no gene match: 12. Per the authors' pipeline: For nucleated cells, counts were estimated from reference gene primer amplification. Measured with immunoSEQ multiplex PCR; TCRdb has only the in-frame clones, and not every one. The V and J calls and clone size come from that table; D and trimming were worked out from the DNA. The sample shows 200,000 to 300,000 clones, approximately 86% of them seen only once. The sequencing sample was made of peripheral blood. V is TRBV29-1 and J is TRBJ2-1, with 14 bases lining up with TRBD2. This TCR derives from a young man with active or convalescent COVID-19. Written as DNA, the CDR3 is TGCAGCGTTGAGGACGGACTAGCGGGGGGCCACTTGTATGAGCAGTTCTTC. Residues: CSVEDGLAGGHLYEQFF.